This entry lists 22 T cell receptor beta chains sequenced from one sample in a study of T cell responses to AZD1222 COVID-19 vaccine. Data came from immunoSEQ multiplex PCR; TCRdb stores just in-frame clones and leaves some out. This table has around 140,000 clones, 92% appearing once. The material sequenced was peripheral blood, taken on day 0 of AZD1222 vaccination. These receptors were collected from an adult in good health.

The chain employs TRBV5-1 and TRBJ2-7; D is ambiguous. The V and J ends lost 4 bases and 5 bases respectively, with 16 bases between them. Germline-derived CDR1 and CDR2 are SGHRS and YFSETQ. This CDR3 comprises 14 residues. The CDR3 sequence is CASSPGSRGNEQYF. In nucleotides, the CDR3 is TGCGCCAGCAGCCCTGGGTCTAGAGGTAACGAGCAGTACTTC.

CDR3 bases: TGTGCCAGCAGCTTGGACGGGCACAGGGGGGGGCAGCCCCAGCATTTT. Translated: CASSLDGHRGGQPQHF. The chain links TRBV5-4 to TRBJ1-5; the match to TRBD1 covers 8 bases. Germline V gene lookup returns CDR1 SGHNT and CDR2 YYREEE (reference sequence). The CDR3 runs 16 residues. Trimming cost V 0 bases and J 7 bases; bases outside gene matches: 9. Combining the CDR3 with reference TRBV5-4 and TRBJ1-5 gives the whole variable domain ETGVTQSPTHLIKTRGQQVTLRCSSQSGHNTVSWYQQALGQGPQFIFQYYREEENGRGNFPPRFSGLQFPNYSSELNVNALELDDSALYLCASSLDGHRGGQPQHFGDGTRLSIL.

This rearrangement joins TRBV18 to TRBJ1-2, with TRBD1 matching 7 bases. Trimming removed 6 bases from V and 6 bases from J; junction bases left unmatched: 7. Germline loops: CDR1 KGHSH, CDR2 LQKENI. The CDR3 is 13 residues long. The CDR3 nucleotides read TGTGCCAGCTCCGCAGACAGGGTCGATGGCTACACCTTC. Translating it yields CASSADRVDGYTF.

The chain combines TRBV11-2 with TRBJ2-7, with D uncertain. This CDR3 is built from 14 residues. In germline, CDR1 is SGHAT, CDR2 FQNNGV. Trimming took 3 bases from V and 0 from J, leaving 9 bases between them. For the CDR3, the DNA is TGTGCCAGCAGCTTCGGAAGCTACTCCTACGAGCAGTACTTC. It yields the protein CASSFGSYSYEQYF.

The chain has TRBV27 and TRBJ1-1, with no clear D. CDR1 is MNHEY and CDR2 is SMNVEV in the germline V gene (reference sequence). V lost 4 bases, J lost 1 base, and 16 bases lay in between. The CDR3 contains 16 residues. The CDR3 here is CASSSGYRSSNTEAFF. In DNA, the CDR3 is TGTGCCAGCAGTTCAGGCTATCGATCCTCGAACACTGAAGCTTTCTTT.

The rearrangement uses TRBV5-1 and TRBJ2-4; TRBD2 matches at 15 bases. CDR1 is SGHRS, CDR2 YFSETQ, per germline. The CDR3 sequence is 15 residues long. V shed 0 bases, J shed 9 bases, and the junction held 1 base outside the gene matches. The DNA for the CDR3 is TGCGCCAGCAGCTTGGGGACTAGCGGGAGGGTCATTCAGTACTTC. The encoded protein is CASSLGTSGRVIQYF.

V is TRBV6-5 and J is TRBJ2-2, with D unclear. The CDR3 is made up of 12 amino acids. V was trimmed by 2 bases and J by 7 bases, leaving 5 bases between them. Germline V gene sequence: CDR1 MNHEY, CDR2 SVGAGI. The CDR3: CASSYGNGELFF. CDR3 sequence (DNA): TGTGCCAGCAGTTACGGGAACGGGGAGCTGTTTTTT.

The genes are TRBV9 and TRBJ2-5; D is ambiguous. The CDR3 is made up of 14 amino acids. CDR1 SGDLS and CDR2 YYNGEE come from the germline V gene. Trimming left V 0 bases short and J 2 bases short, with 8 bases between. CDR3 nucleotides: TGTGCCAGCAGCGTAGGGTACGTACAAGAGACCCAGTACTTC. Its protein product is CASSVGYVQETQYF. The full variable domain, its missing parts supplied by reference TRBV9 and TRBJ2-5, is DSGVTQTPKHLITATGQRVTLRCSPRSGDLSVYWYQQSLDQGLQFLIQYYNGEERAKGNILERFSAQQFPDLHSELNLSSLELGDSALYFCASSVGYVQETQYFGPGTRLLVL.

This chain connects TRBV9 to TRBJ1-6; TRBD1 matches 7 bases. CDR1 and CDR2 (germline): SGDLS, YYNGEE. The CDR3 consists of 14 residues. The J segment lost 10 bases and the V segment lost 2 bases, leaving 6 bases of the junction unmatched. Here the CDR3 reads CASSVTGAGSPLHF. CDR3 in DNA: TGTGCCAGCAGCGTCACAGGGGCAGGCTCACCCCTCCACTTT.

CDR3 nucleotides: TGTGCCTGGAGTGGGGAAGGGACAGGTAATCAGCCCCAGCATTTT. Residues: CAWSGEGTGNQPQHF. The rearrangement joins TRBV30 to TRBJ1-5, with 8 bases matching TRBD1. V dropped 1 base and J dropped 4; count of bases not matched to a gene: 6. The germline gives CDR1 GTSNPN, CDR2 SVGIG (reference sequence). The CDR3 runs to 15 residues.

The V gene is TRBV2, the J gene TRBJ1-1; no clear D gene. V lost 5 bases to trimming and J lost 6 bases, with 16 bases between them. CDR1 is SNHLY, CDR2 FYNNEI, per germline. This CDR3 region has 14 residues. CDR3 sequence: CASSRDLPAPEAFF. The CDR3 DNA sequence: TGTGCCAGCAGTAGGGATCTCCCGGCCCCTGAAGCTTTCTTT.

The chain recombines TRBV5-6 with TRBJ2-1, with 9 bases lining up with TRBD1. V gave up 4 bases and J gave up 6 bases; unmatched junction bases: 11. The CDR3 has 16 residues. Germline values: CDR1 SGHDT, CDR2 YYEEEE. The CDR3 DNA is TGTGCCAGCAGCGGATACCGGGACAGGGCGTCCAATGAGCAGTTCTTC. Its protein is CASSGYRDRASNEQFF.

CDR3 sequence (DNA): TGTGCCAGCAGTGGGAGACAGGGGCTAGCAACTAATGAAAAACTGTTTTTT. This encodes CASSGRQGLATNEKLFF. V and J are TRBV28 and TRBJ1-4, with TRBD1 matching over 8 bases. The CDR3 is 17 amino acids. The V gene end was trimmed by 5 bases and the J gene end by 0 bases; junction bases not matched to a gene: 8. Germline V lookup: CDR1 MDHEN, CDR2 SYDVKM.

In DNA form, the CDR3 reads TGTGCCAGCACCCCGACAGGGGGGTTCAATCAGCCCCAGCATTTT. It codes for CASTPTGGFNQPQHF. This chain joins TRBV6-5 and TRBJ1-5; 9 bases fit TRBD1. Germline V gives CDR1 MNHEY, CDR2 SVGAGI. The ends lost 7 bases at V and 3 bases at J; junction bases unmatched: 7. This CDR3 is 15 amino acids long.

Written as DNA, the CDR3 is TGTGCCACACAAATCCGGGGACTTTCGAACACTGAAGCTTTCTTT. Translating gives CATQIRGLSNTEAFF. This chain links TRBV27 with TRBJ1-1; D might be TRBD1 (5 bases). The germline CDR1 and CDR2 sequences are MNHEY and SMNVEV (reference sequence). Between the trimmed V and J ends, which lost 10 bases and 1 base, there was a span of 19 bases. This CDR3 is built from 15 residues.

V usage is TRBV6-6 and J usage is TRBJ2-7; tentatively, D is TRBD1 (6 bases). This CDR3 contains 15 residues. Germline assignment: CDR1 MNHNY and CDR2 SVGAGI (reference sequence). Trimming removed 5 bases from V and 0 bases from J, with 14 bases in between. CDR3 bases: TGTGCCAGCAGTCCCCGGGACACGAGCTCCTACGAGCAGTACTTC. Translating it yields CASSPRDTSSYEQYF.

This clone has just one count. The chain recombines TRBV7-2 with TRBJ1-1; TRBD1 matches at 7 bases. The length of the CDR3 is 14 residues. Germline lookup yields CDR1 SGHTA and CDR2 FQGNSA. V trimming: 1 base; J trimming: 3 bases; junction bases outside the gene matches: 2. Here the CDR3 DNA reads TGTGCCAGCAGCTTAGAAGGGGGCCACACTGAAGCTTTCTTT. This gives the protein CASSLEGGHTEAFF.

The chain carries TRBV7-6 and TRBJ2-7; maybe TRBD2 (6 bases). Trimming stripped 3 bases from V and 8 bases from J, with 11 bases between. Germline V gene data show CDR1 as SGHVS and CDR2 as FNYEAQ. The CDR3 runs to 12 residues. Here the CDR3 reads CASSLGGAQQYF. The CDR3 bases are TGTGCCAGCAGCTTGGGGGGTGCCCAGCAGTACTTC.

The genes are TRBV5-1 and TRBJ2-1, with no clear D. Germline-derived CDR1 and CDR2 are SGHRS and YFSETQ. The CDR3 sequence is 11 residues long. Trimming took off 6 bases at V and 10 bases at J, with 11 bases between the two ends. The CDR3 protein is CASTPGGEQFF. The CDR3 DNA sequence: TGCGCCAGCACCCCGGGCGGCGAGCAGTTCTTC.

CDR3 loop: CASTPTSGKETQYF. CDR3 DNA sequence: TGTGCCAGCACCCCGACTAGCGGGAAAGAGACCCAGTACTTC. The chain joins TRBV27 to TRBJ2-5; 11 bases are a match to TRBD2. CDR3 length: 14 residues. In germline, CDR1 is MNHEY, CDR2 SMNVEV (reference sequence). The trim removed 7 bases at V and 3 bases at J, leaving 4 bases unmatched.

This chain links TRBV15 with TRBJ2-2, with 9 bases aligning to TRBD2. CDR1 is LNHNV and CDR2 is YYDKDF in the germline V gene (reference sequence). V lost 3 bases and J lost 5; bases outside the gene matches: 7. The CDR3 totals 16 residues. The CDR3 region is CATSSRGLAPTGELFF. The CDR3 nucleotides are TGTGCCACCAGCAGTCGGGGACTAGCCCCTACCGGGGAGCTGTTTTTT.

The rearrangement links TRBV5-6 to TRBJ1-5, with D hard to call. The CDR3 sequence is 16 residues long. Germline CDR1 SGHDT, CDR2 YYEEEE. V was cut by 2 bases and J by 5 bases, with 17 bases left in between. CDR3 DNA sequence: TGTGCCAGCAGCTTATTAAGGGAGGTACGAGATCAGCCCCAGCATTTT. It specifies CASSLLREVRDQPQHF.